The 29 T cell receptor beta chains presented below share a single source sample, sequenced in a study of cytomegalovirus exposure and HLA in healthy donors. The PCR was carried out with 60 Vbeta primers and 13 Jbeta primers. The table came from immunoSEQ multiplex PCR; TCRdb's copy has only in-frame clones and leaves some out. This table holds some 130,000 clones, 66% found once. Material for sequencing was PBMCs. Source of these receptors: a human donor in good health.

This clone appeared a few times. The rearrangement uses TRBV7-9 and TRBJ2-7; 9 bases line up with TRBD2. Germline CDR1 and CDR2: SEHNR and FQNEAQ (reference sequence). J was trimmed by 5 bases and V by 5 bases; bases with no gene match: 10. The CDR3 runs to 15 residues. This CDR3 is CASSPDSGSRNEQYF. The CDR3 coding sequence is TGTGCCAGCAGCCCCGATAGCGGGAGTCGGAACGAGCAGTACTTC.

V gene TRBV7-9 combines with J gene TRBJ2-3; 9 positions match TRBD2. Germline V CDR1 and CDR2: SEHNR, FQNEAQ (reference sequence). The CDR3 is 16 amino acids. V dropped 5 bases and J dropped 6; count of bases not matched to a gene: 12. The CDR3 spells CASSPSSGTTTDTQYF. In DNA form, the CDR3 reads TGTGCCAGCAGCCCTTCTAGCGGGACCACCACGGATACGCAGTATTTT.

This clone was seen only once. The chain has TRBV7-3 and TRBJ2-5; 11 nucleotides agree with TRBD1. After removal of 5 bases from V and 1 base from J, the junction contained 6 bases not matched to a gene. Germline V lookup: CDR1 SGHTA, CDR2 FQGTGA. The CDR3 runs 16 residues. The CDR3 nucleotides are TGTGCCAGCAGCAAAGGACAGGGGGCTCCCCAAGAGACCCAGTACTTC. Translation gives CASSKGQGAPQETQYF.

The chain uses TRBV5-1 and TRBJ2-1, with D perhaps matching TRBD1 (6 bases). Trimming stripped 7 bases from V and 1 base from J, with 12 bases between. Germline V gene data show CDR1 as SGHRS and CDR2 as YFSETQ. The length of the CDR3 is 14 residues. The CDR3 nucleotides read TGCGCCAGCCGGGAACAGGGATCCTACAATGAGCAGTTCTTC. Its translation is CASREQGSYNEQFF.

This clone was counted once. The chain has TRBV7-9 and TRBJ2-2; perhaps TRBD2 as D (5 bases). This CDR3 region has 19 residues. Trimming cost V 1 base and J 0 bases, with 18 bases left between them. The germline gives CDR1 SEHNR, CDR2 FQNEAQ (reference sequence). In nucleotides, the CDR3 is TGTGCCAGCAGCTTAGGATACGGGGAAAGCTTCCCGAACACCGGGGAGCTGTTTTTT. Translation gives CASSLGYGESFPNTGELFF. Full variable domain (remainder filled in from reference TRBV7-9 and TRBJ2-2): DTGVSQNPRHKITKRGQNVTFRCDPISEHNRLYWYRQTLGQGPEFLTYFQNEAQLEKSRLLSDRFSAERPKGSFSTLEIQRTEQGDSAMYLCASSLGYGESFPNTGELFFGEGSRLTVL.

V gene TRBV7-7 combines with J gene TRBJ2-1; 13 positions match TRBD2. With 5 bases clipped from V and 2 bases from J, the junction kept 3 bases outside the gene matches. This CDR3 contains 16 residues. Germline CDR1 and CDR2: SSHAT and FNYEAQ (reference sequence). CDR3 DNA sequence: TGTGCCAGCAGCCCTGGGACTAGCGGGACCTACAATGAGCAGTTCTTC. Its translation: CASSPGTSGTYNEQFF. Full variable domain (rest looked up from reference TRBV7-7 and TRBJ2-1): GAGVSQSPRYKVTKRGQDVTLRCDPISSHATLYWYQQALGQGPEFLTYFNYEAQPDKSGLPSDRFSAERPEGSISTLTIQRTEQRDSAMYRCASSPGTSGTYNEQFFGPGTRLTVL.

Here the CDR3 reads CASSLTMGGPTDTQYF. CDR3 nucleotides: TGTGCCAGCAGCTTAACGATGGGAGGCCCCACAGATACGCAGTATTTT. The rearrangement uses TRBV7-3 and TRBJ2-3; tentative D call: TRBD2 (6 bases). Germline lookup yields CDR1 SGHTA and CDR2 FQGTGA. Trimming cost V 0 bases and J 2 bases, with 12 bases left between them. The CDR3 length is 16 residues.

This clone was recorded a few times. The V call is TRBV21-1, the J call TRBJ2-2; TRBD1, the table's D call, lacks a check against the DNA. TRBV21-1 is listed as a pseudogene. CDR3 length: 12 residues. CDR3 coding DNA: TGTGCCAGCAGCAAACAGGGCAGGGAGCTGTTTTTT. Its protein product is CASSKQGRELFF.

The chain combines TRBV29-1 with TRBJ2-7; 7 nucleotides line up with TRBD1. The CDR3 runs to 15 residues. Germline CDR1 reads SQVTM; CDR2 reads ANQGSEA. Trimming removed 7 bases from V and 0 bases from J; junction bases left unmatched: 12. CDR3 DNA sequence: TGCAGCGCCGTCGCCCGGGACAGCCTCTCCTACGAGCAGTACTTC. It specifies CSAVARDSLSYEQYF.

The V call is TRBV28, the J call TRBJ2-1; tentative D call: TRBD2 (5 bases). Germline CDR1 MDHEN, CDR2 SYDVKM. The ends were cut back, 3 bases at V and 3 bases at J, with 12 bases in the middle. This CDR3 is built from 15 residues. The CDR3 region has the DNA TGTGCCAGCAGTTTCTGGGAGACGGGCTACAATGAGCAGTTCTTC. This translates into CASSFWETGYNEQFF.

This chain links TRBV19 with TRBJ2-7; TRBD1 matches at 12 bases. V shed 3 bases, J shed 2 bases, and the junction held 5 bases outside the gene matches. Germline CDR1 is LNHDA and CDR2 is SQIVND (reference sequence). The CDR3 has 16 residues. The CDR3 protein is CASSISGQGAAYEQYF. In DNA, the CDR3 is TGTGCCAGTAGTATTTCGGGACAGGGGGCTGCCTACGAGCAGTACTTC.

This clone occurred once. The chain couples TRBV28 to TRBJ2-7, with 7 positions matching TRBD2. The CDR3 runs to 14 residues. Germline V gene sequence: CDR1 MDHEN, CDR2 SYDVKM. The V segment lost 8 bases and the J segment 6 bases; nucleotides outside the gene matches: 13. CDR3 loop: CASVALRPGGEQYF. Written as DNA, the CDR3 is TGTGCCAGCGTCGCCCTCCGGCCGGGGGGCGAGCAGTACTTC.

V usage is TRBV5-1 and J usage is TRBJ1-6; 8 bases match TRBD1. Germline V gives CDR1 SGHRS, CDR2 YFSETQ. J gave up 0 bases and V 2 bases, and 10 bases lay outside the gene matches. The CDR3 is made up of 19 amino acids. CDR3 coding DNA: TGCGCCAGCAGCTTCCGGCCGGGACAGGCGAGCTCCTATAATTCACCCCTCCACTTT. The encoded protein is CASSFRPGQASSYNSPLHF. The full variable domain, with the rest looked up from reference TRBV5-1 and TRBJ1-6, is KAGVTQTPRYLIKTRGQQVTLSCSPISGHRSVSWYQQTPGQGLQFLFEYFSETQRNKGNFPGRFSGRQFSNSRSEMNVSTLELGDSALYLCASSFRPGQASSYNSPLHFGNGTRLTVT.

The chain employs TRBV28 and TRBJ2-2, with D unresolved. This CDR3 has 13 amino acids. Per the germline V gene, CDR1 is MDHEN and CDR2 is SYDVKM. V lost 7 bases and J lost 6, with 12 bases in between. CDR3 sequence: CASTPVYSGELFF. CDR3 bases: TGTGCCAGCACCCCAGTTTATTCCGGGGAGCTGTTTTTT.

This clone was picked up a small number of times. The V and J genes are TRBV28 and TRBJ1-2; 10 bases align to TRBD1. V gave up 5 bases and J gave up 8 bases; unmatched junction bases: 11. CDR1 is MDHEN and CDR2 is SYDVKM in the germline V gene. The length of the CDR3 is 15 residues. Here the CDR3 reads CASSTPGQGNYGYTF. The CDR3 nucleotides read TGTGCCAGCAGTACCCCGGGACAGGGGAATTACGGCTACACCTTC.

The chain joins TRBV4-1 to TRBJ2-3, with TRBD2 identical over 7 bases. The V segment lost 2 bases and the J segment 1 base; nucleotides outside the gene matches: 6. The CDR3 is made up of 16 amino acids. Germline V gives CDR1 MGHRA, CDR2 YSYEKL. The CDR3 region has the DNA TGCGCCAGCAGCCAAATGGCGGGAGTCGGCACAGATACGCAGTATTTT. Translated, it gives CASSQMAGVGTDTQYF.

CDR3 in amino acids: CASSLLDRPSTDTQYF. DNA for the CDR3: TGTGCCAGCAGCTTGCTGGACAGACCTAGCACAGATACGCAGTATTTT. The chain uses TRBV7-8 and TRBJ2-3; weak D call: TRBD1 (6 bases). V was cut by 3 bases and J by 0 bases, with 13 bases left in between. From germline, CDR1 is SGHVS and CDR2 FQNEAQ. The CDR3 totals 16 residues.

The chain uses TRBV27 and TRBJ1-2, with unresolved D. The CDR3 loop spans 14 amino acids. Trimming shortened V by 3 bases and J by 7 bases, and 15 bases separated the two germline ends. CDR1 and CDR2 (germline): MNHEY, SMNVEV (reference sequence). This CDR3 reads CASSFRWQVLGYTF. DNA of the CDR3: TGTGCCAGCAGTTTTAGGTGGCAGGTTCTTGGCTACACCTTC.

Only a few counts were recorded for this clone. CDR3 bases: TGTGCCAGCAGTTACTCGATGAGCTCTCAGCCCCAGCATTTT. Protein: CASSYSMSSQPQHF. The chain combines TRBV6-5 with TRBJ1-5, with no clear D. Trimming shortened V by 0 bases and J by 6 bases, and 9 bases separated the two germline ends. The CDR3 spans 14 residues. The germline CDR1 and CDR2 sequences are MNHEY and SVGAGI.

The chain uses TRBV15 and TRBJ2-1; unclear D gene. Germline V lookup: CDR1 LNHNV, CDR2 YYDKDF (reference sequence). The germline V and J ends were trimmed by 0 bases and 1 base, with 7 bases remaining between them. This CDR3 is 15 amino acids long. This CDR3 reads CATSRDPQSYNEQFF. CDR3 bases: TGTGCCACCAGCAGAGATCCCCAATCCTACAATGAGCAGTTCTTC.

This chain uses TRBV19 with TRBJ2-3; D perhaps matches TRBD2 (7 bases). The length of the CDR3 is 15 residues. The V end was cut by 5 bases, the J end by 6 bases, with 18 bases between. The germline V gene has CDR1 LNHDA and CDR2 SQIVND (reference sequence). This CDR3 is CASSPRPRGGDTQYF. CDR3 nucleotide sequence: TGTGCCAGTAGTCCCCGGCCAAGGGGGGGGGATACGCAGTATTTT.

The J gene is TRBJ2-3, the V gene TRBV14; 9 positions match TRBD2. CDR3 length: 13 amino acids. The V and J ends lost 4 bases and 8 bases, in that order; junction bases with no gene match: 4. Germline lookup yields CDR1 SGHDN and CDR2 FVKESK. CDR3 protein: CASSPREGGTQYF. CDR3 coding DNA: TGTGCCAGCAGCCCGCGGGAGGGCGGTACGCAGTATTTT.

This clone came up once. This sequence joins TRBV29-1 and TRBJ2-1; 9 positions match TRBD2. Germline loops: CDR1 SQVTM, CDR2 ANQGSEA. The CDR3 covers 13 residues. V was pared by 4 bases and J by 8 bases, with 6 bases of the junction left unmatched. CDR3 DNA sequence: TGCAGCGTTGGTACTAGCGGGTTAGATGAGCAGTTCTTC. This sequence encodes CSVGTSGLDEQFF.

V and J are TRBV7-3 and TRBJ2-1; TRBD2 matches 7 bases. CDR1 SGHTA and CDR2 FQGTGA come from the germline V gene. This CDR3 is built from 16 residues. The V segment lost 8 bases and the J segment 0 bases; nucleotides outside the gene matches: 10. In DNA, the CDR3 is TGTGCCAGCGGCCCCCAGGGCGGGGGCTCCTACAATGAGCAGTTCTTC. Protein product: CASGPQGGGSYNEQFF.

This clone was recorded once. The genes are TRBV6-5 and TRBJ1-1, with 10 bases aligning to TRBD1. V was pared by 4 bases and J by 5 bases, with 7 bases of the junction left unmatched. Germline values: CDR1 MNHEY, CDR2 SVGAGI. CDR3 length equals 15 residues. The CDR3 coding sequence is TGTGCCAGCAGTTCCCCCGGGACAGGGGTTACTGAAGCTTTCTTT. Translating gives CASSSPGTGVTEAFF.

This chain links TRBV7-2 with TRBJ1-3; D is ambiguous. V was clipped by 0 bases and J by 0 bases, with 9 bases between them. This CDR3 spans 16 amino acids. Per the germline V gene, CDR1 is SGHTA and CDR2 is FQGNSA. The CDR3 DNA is TGTGCCAGCAGCTTAGCAGGGAGCTCCTCTGGAAACACCATATATTTT. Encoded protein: CASSLAGSSSGNTIYF.

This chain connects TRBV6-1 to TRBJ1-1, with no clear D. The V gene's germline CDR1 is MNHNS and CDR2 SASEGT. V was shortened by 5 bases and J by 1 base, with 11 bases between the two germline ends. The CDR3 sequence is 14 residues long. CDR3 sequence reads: CASSPEQRNTEAFF. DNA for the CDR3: TGTGCCAGCAGTCCGGAACAGAGGAACACTGAAGCTTTCTTT.

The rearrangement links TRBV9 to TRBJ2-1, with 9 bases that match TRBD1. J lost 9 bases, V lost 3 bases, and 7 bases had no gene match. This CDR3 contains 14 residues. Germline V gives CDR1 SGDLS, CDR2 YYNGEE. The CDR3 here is CASSGFSDRGEQFF. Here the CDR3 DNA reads TGTGCCAGCAGCGGATTCTCGGACAGGGGTGAGCAGTTCTTC. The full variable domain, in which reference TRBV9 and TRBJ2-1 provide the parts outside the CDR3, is DSGVTQTPKHLITATGQRVTLRCSPRSGDLSVYWYQQSLDQGLQFLIQYYNGEERAKGNILERFSAQQFPDLHSELNLSSLELGDSALYFCASSGFSDRGEQFFGPGTRLTVL.

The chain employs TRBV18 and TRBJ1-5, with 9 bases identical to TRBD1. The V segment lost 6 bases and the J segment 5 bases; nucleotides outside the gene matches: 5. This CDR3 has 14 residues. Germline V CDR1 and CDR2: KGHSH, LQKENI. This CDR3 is CASSRGDRDQPQHF. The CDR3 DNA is TGTGCCAGCTCCCGGGGGGACAGGGATCAGCCCCAGCATTTT.